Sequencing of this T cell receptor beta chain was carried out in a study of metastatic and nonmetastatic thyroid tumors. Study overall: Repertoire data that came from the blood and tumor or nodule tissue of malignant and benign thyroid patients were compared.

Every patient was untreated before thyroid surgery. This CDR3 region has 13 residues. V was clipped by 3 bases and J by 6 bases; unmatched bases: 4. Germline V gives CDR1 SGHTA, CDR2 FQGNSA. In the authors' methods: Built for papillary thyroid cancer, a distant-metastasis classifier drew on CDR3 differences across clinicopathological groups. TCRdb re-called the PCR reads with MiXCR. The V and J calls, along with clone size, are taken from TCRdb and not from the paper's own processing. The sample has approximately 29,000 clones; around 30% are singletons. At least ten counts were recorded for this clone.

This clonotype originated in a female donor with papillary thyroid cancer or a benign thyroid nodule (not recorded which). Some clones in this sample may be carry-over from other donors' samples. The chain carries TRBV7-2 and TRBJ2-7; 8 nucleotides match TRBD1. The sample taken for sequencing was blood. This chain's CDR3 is CASSFGQGGEQYF. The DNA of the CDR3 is TGTGCCAGCAGCTTTGGACAGGGAGGCGAGCAGTACTTC. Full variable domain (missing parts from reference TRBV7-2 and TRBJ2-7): GAGVSQSPSNKVTEKGKDVELRCDPISGHTALYWYRQSLGQGLEFLIYFQGNSAPDKSGLPSDRFSAERTGGSVSTLTIQRTQQEDSAVYLCASSFGQGGEQYFGPGTRLTVT.